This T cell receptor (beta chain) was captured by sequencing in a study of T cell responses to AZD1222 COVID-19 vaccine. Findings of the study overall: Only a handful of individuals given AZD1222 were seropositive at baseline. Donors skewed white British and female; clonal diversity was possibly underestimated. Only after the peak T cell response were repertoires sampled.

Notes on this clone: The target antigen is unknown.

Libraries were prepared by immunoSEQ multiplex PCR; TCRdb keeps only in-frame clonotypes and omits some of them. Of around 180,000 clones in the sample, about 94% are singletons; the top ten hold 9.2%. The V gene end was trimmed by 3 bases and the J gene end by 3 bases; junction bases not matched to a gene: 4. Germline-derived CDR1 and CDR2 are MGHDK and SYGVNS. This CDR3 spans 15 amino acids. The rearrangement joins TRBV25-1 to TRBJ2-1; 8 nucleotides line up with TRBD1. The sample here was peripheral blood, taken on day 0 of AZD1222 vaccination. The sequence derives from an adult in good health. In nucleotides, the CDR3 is TGTGCCAGCAGTGAGGAGGACAGGGACTACAATGAGCAGTTCTTC. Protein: CASSEEDRDYNEQFF.